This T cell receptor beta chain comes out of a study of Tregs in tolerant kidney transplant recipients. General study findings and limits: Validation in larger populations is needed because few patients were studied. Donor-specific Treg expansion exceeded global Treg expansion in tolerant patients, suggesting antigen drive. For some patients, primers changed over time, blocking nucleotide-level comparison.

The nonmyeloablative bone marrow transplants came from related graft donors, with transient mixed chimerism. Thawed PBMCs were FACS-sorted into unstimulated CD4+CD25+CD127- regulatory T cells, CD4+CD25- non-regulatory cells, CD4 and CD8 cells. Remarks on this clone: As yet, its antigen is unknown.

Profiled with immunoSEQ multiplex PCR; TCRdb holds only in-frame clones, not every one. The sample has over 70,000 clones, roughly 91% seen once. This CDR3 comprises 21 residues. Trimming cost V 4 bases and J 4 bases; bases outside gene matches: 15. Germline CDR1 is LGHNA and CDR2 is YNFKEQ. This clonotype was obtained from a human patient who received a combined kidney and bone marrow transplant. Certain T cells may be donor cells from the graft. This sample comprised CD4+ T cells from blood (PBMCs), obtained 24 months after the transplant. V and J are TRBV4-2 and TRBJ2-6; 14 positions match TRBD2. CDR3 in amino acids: CASSRVAGTSGGVGGANVLTF. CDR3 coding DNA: TGTGCCAGCAGCCGGGTTGCTGGGACTAGCGGGGGAGTCGGGGGGGCCAACGTCCTGACTTTC.